This T cell receptor beta chain was sequenced during a study of breast tumors, draining lymph nodes, adjacent tissues. The study's findings and limits: That most tumor T cells come from lymph nodes remained unproven. Most tumor T cells seemingly derive from lymph node, then expand in tumor.

Samples came from axillary lymph nodes draining the breast cancer. This clonotype was counted ten times or more. The antigen remains undetermined. TCRdb called the multiplex PCR reads again in MiXCR, with one record for every CDR3 protein. This sample has around 130,000 distinct CDR3 sequences, with about 20% found just once. V was shortened by 1 base and J by 4 bases, with 4 bases between the two germline ends. The CDR3 extends over 12 amino acids. The germline V gene encodes CDR1 SGHVS and CDR2 FNYEAQ. V is TRBV7-6 and J is TRBJ2-5; D is undetermined. Input material: axillary lymph node tissue. This TCR derives from a female donor with breast cancer. Some clones in this sample may be carry-over from other donors' samples. The CDR3 loop is CASSLVVETQYF. In DNA, the CDR3 is TGTGCCAGCAGCTTAGTTGTAGAGACCCAGTACTTC.